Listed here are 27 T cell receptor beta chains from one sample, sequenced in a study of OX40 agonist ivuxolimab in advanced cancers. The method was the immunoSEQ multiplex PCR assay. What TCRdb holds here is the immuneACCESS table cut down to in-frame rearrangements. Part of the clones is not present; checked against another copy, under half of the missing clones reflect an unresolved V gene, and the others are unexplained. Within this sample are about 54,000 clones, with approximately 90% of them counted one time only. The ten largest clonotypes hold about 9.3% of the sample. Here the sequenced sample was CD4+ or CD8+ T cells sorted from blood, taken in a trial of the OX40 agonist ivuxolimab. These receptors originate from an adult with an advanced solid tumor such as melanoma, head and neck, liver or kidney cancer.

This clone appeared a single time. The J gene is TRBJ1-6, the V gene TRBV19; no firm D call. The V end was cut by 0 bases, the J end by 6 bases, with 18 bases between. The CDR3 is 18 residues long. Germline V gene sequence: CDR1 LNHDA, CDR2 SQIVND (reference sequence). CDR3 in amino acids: CASSIDSGGSLGNSPLHF. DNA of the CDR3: TGTGCCAGTAGTATAGACAGCGGAGGAAGTTTGGGTAATTCACCCCTCCACTTT. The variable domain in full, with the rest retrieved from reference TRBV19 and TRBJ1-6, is DGGITQSPKYLFRKEGQNVTLSCEQNLNHDAMYWYRQDPGQGLRLIYYSQIVNDFQKGDIAEGYSVSREKKESFPLTVTSAQKNPTAFYLCASSIDSGGSLGNSPLHFGNGTRLTVT.

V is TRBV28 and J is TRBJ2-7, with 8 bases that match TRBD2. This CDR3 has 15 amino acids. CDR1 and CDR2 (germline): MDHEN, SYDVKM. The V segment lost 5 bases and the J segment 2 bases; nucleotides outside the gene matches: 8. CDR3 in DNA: TGTGCCAGCAGTCCCGGGATCGGGAGGGCCTACGAGCAGTACTTC. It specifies CASSPGIGRAYEQYF. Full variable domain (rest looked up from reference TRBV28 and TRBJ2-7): DVKVTQSSRYLVKRTGEKVFLECVQDMDHENMFWYRQDPGLGLRLIYFSYDVKMKEKGDIPEGYSVSREKKERFSLILESASTNQTSMYLCASSPGIGRAYEQYFGPGTRLTVT.

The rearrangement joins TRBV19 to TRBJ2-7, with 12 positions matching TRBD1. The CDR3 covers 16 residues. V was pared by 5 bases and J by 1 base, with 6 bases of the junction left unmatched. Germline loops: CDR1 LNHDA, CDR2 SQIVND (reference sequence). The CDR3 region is CASSPGQGARSYEQYF. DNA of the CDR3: TGTGCCAGTAGTCCGGGACAGGGGGCCCGTTCCTACGAGCAGTACTTC. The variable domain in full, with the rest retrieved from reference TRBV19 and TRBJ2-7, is DGGITQSPKYLFRKEGQNVTLSCEQNLNHDAMYWYRQDPGQGLRLIYYSQIVNDFQKGDIAEGYSVSREKKESFPLTVTSAQKNPTAFYLCASSPGQGARSYEQYFGPGTRLTVT.

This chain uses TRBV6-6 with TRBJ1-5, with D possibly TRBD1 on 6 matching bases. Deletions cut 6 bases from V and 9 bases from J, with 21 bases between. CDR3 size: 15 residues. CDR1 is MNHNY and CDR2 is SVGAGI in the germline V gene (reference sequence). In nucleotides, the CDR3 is TGTGCCAGCAGCAGAATTACGGGGGGCGCGGGGCCCCAGCATTTT. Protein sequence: CASSRITGGAGPQHF.

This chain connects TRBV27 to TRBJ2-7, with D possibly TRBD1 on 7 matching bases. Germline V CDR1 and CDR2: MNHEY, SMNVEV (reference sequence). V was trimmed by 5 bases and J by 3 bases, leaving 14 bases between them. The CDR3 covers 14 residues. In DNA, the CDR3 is TGTGCCAGCAGTATCCAGGGGGGCTACTACGAGCAGTACTTC. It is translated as CASSIQGGYYEQYF.

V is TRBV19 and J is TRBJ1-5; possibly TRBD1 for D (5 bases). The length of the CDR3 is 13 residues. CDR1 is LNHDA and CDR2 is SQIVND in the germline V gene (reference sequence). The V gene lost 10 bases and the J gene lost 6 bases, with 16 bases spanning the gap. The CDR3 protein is CATRGDGIQPQHF. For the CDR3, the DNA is TGTGCCACCAGAGGGGACGGAATTCAGCCCCAGCATTTT.

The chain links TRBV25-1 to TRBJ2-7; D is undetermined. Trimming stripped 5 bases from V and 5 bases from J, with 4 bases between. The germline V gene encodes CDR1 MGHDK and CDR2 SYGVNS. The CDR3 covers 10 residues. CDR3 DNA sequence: TGTGCCAGCAGTTCAGACGAGCAGTACTTC. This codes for CASSSDEQYF.

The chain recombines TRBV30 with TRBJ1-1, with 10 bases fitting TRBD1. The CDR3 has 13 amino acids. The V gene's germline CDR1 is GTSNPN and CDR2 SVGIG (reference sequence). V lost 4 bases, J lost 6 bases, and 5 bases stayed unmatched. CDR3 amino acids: CAWTRTGGAEAFF. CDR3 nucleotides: TGTGCCTGGACCCGGACAGGGGGAGCTGAAGCTTTCTTT.

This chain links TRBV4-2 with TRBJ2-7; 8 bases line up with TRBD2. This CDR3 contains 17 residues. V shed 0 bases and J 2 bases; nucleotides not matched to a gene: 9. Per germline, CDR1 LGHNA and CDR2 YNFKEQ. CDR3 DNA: TGTGCCAGCAGCCAAGACCCTTCGGGTAGCGGGGCCTACGAGCAGTACTTC. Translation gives CASSQDPSGSGAYEQYF.

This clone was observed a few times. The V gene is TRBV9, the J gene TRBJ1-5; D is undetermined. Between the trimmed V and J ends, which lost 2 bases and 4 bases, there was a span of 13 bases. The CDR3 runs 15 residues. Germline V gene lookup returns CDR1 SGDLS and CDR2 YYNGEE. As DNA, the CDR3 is TGTGCCAGCAGCGTGGATGGAGGGCCTAATCAGCCCCAGCATTTT. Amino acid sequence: CASSVDGGPNQPQHF.

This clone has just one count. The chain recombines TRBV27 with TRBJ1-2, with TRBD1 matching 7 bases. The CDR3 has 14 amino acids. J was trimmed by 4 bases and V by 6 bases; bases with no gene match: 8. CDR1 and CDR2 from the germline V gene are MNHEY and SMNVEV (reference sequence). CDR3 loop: CASRPSGQIYGYTF. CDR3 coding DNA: TGTGCCAGCAGGCCCTCGGGACAGATCTATGGCTACACCTTC.

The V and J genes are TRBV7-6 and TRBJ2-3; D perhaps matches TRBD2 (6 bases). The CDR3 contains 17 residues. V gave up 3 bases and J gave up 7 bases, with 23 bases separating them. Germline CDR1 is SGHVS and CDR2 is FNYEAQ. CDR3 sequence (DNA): TGTGCCAGCAGCTTCCGGGGTAGTTGGGGACTGGGATATACGCAGTATTTT. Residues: CASSFRGSWGLGYTQYF. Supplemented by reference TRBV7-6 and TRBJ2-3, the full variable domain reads GAGVSQSPRYKVTKRGQDVALRCDPISGHVSLYWYRQALGQGPEFLTYFNYEAQQDKSGLPNDRFSAERPEGSISTLTIQRTEQRDSAMYRCASSFRGSWGLGYTQYFGPGTRLTVL.

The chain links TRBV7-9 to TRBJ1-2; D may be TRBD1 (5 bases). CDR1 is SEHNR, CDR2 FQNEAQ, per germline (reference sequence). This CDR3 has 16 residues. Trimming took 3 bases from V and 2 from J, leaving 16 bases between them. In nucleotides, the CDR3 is TGTGCCAGCAGCTTCTCCGGGGGGAATGCCAACTATGGCTACACCTTC. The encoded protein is CASSFSGGNANYGYTF.

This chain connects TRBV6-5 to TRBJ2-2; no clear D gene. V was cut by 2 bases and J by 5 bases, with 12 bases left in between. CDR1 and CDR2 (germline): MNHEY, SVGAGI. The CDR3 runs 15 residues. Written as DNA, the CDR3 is TGTGCCAGCAGTTACGAAGGGTATGGGACCGGGGAGCTGTTTTTT. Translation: CASSYEGYGTGELFF.

The CDR3 DNA sequence: TGTGCCCTAAATCGGGACTTCACAGATACGCAGTATTTT. Its protein product is CALNRDFTDTQYF. The rearrangement links TRBV30 to TRBJ2-3, with D possibly matching TRBD2 (6 bases). The V end was cut by 8 bases, the J end by 2 bases, with 14 bases between. This CDR3 region has 13 residues. The germline gives CDR1 GTSNPN, CDR2 SVGIG (reference sequence).

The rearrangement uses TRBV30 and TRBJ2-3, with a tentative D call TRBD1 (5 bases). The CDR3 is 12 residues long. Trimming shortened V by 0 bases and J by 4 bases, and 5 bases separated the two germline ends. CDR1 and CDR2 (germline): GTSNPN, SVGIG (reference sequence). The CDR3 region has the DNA TGTGCCTGGAGTGTACAGGCAGATACGCAGTATTTT. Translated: CAWSVQADTQYF.

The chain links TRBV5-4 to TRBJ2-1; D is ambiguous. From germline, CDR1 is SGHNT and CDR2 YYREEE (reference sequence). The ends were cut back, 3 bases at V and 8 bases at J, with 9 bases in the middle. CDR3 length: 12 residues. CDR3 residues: CASSSPGDEQFF. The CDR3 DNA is TGTGCCAGCAGCTCGCCTGGGGATGAGCAGTTCTTC.

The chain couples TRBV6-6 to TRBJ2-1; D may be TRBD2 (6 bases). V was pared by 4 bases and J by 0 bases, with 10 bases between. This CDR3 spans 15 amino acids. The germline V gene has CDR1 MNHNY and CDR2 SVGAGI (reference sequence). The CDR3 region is CASSFSGSSYNEQFF. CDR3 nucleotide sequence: TGTGCCAGCAGTTTTAGCGGAAGCTCCTACAATGAGCAGTTCTTC.

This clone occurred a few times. The CDR3 is CSVEVVQPPTDTQYF. The CDR3 DNA sequence: TGCAGCGTTGAAGTCGTCCAGCCCCCCACAGATACGCAGTATTTT. V usage is TRBV29-1 and J usage is TRBJ2-3; D is unresolved. There are 15 residues in the CDR3. With 1 base removed from V and 2 bases from J, the gap between germline ends came to 13 bases. Germline CDR1 and CDR2: SQVTM and ANQGSEA.

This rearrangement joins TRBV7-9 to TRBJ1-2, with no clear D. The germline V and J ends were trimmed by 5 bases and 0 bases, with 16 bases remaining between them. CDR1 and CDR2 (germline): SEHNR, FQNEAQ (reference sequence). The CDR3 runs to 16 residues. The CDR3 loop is CASSPSEGQANYGYTF. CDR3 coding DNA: TGTGCCAGCAGCCCTTCCGAGGGCCAAGCTAACTATGGCTACACCTTC.

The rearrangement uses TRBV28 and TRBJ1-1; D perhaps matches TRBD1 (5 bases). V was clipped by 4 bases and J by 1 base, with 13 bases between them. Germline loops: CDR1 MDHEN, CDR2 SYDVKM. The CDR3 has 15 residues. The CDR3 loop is CASSSAGRTNTEAFF. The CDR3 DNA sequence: TGTGCCAGCAGTTCCGCGGGACGGACGAACACTGAAGCTTTCTTT.

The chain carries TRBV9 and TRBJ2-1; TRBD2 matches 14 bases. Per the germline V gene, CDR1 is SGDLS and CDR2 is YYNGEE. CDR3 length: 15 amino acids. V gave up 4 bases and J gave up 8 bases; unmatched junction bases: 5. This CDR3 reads CASSTGLAGGDEQFF. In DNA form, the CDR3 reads TGTGCCAGCAGCACTGGACTAGCGGGAGGTGATGAGCAGTTCTTC.

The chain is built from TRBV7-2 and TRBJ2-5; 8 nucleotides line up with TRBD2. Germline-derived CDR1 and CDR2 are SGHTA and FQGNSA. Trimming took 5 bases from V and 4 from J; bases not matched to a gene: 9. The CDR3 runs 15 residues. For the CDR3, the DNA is TGTGCCAGCAGCCCCCGTTCGAGCGGGAGAGAGACCCAGTACTTC. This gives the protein CASSPRSSGRETQYF.

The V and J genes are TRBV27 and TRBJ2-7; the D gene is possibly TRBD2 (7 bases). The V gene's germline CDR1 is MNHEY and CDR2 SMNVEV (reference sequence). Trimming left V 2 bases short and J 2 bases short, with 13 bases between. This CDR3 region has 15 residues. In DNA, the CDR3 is TGTGCCAGCAGTTTAAATGGGGGGGGGCCCTACGAGCAGTACTTC. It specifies CASSLNGGGPYEQYF.

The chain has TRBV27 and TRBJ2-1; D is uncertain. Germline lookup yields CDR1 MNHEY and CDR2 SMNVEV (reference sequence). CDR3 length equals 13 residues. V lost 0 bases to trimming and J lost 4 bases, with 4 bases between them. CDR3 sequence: CASSLSDYNEQFF. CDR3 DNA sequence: TGTGCCAGCAGTTTATCAGATTACAATGAGCAGTTCTTC.

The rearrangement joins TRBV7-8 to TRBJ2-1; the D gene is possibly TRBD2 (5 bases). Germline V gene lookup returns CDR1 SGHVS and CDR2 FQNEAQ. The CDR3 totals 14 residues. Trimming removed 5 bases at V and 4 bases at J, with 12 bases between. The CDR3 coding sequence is TGTGCCAGCAGCCCCCTAGCAAATTACAATGAGCAGTTCTTC. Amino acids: CASSPLANYNEQFF.

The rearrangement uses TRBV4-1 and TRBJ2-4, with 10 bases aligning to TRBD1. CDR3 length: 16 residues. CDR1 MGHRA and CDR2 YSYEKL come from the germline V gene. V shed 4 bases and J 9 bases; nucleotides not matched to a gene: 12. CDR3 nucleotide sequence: TGCGCCAGCAGCCTCTCCGCAGGACAGGGGGTTAGCATTCAGTACTTC. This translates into CASSLSAGQGVSIQYF.